The present TCR beta chain was sequenced within a study of siplizumab effects on memory and regulatory T cells (dated by TCRdb to between 2018 and 2021). Concerning the study at large: The study looked at the effect of siplizumab, an anti-CD2 antibody, on alloreactive T-cell subsets in allogeneic mixed lymphocyte reactions made from human PBMCs.

Paper-wide results and their limitations: Sequences below about 10^-5 frequency were poorly captured, so only a minor fraction of alloreactive clones could be mapped to unstimulated subsets. Siplizumab significantly reduced the cumulative frequency of alloreactive sequences traceable to unstimulated CD4+ memory T cells. A naive or memory phenotype could not be assigned to roughly 80-97% of proliferating CD4+ or CD8+ clones. Unstimulated naive T cells appeared more diverse than memory T cells, and naive cells seemed to contribute substantially to the alloresponse. In reactions with siplizumab, an average of 68.8% of mappable alloreactive CD4+ clones were Treg-derived, compared with around 28% in control reactions. The suppressive function of proliferating Tregs from siplizumab cultures was not functionally confirmed.

In addition, sequencing in three donor pairs included unstimulated CD8+ effector memory subsets alongside CD4+ naive, CD8+ naive, CD8+ TEMRA and CD4+ memory subsets. Sorted unstimulated T cells and proliferating T cells recovered from mixed lymphocyte reactions underwent TCRbeta CDR3 sequencing. Fresh whole blood from 9 to 11 HLA-typed healthy donors was used to isolate PBMCs. The method behind the library was the immunoSEQ multiplex PCR assay. Some 9.9 x 10^4 TCR templates per sample were assayed by the deep sequencing platform. Genomic DNA extracted from sorted T cells was used for TCRbeta CDR3 sequencing. The paper's data handling went like this. Clonal analysis of TCRbeta CDR3 data was done in the R programming language. Comparing unstimulated samples against CFSE-low samples taken after the reaction was how alloreactive CD4+ and CD8+ clones were defined. Regulatory or non-regulatory origin of alloreactive CD4+ clones was assigned by matching sequences to the sorted unstimulated Treg and non-Treg repertoires. The table comes from immuneACCESS by way of TCRdb, which keeps in-frame sequences with V and J called. Part of the clones is missing from these tables; in studies checked, under half for an unresolved V gene and the rest for unknown reasons. The V and J calls and clone size come from that table; D and trimming were worked out from the DNA. For this sample there are tens of thousands of clones; less than 90% appear just once. Approximately 4% of the sample lies in the top ten.

The CDR3, from cysteine to phenylalanine, totals 14 residues. CDR3 DNA is the only sequence kept; it has 42 bases, read in frame from the first base. From a lookup of the germline V gene, CDR1 and CDR2 are SNHLY and FYNNEI. The junction shows trimming of 6 bases on V and 1 base on J, plus 12 bases between the germline ends. Worth noting for this clone: Its antigen target is currently unknown. Base quality data are lacking; no much larger clone is found one base away.

The source is a human donor in good health. The sample was memory CD4+ T cells sorted from blood. Explained via the paper, the cell subset or site label denotes: unstimulated CD4+ memory T cells. The rearranged chain carries TRBV2 and TRBJ1-1; tentative D gene TRBD1, with 5 bases matching. The CDR3 loop reads CASRGVNSNTEAFF. The nucleotide sequence reads as follows: TGTGCCAGCAGGGGGGTTAACTCGAACACTGAAGCTTTCTTT.